This is a list of T cell receptor beta chains from one sample in a study of blood T cell repertoires in COVID-19. Data came from immunoSEQ multiplex PCR; TCRdb stores just in-frame clones and leaves some out. The sample comprises about 330,000 clones, 88% of which are singletons, and about 5% rests with the top ten. What was sequenced was PBMCs or T cells enriched from blood (not recorded which). These receptors were taken from a man in his thirties or forties who had recovered from COVID-19. The CDR3 runs from the conserved cysteine through the conserved F or W. The D gene is left open where the match is weak. Clone size appears in some rows only: once, few, many, or a class for an expanded clone.

- TRBD1 16 TRBJ1-1 TRBV28 CASSRWTGGPLTEAFF TGTGCCAGCAGTCGGTGGACAGGGGGACCACTCACTGAAGCTTTCTTT
- TRBD1 14 TRBJ2-7 TRBV5-1 CASSVTGGTDEQYF TGCGCCAGCAGCGTTACAGGGGGCACCGACGAGCAGTACTTC
- TRBD2 11 TRBJ2-3 TRBV20-1 CSGKLADTQYF TGCAGTGGAAAACTAGCGGATACGCAGTATTTT
- - 10 TRBJ1-2 TRBV29-1 CSALSYGYTF TGCAGCGCCCTCTCCTATGGCTACACCTTC
once - 14 TRBJ1-4 TRBV27 CASSSRQLNEKLFF TGTGCCAGCAGTTCCCGACAGTTAAATGAAAAACTGTTTTTT
- - 13 TRBJ1-3 TRBV9 CASSGGQLNTIYF TGTGCCAGCAGCGGAGGACAACTAAACACCATATATTTT
- TRBD1 16 TRBJ1-6 TRBV7-9 CASSLGQGFYNSPLHF TGTGCCAGCAGCCTGGGACAGGGGTTTTATAATTCACCCCTCCACTTT
- TRBD1 17 TRBJ1-2 TRBV5-4 CASSLGTGTGGDYGYTF TGTGCCAGCAGCTTGGGGACCGGGACAGGGGGCGACTATGGCTACACCTTC
- - 12 TRBJ1-1 TRBV27 CASSYGNTEAFF TGTGCCAGCAGTTACGGGAACACTGAAGCTTTCTTT
- - 13 TRBJ2-7 TRBV28 CASGAGASYEQYF TGTGCCAGCGGAGCAGGGGCCTCCTACGAGCAGTACTTC
once TRBD1 14 TRBJ2-1 TRBV18 CASSGTASYNEQFF TGTGCCAGCTCAGGGACAGCATCCTACAATGAGCAGTTCTTC
once TRBD1 13 TRBJ1-6 TRBV28 CASGTASYSPLHF TGTGCCAGCGGGACAGCGAGTTATTCACCCCTCCACTTT
- TRBD1 16 TRBJ1-3 TRBV9 CASSAGTGISGNTIYF TGTGCCAGCAGCGCGGGGACAGGGATCTCTGGAAACACCATATATTTT
- - 14 TRBJ2-1 TRBV11-2 CASSFGSSYNEQFF TGTGCCAGCAGCTTTGGGAGTAGCTACAATGAGCAGTTCTTC
- - 14 TRBJ1-1 TRBV10-1 CASSESSVNTEAFF TGCGCCAGCAGTGAGTCTTCAGTGAACACTGAAGCTTTCTTT
- - 12 TRBJ1-1 TRBV28 CASSLLNPPAFF TGTGCCAGCAGTCTCCTAAACCCACCAGCTTTCTTT
- - 13 TRBJ1-6 TRBV2 CASSAQSNSPLHF TGTGCCAGCAGTGCACAGAGTAATTCACCCCTCCACTTT
once TRBD2 16 TRBJ2-2 TRBV5-6 CASSPRTSGGAGELFF TGTGCCAGCAGCCCAAGGACTAGCGGGGGTGCCGGGGAGCTGTTTTTT
few - 16 TRBJ1-6 TRBV6-5 CASSYRTQAPISPLHF TGTGCCAGCAGTTACCGTACTCAGGCCCCCATTTCACCCCTCCACTTT
- TRBD2 16 TRBJ2-3 TRBV10-1 CASSVQRGGSTDTQYF TGCGCCAGCAGCGTACAGCGGGGGGGCTCCACAGATACGCAGTATTTT
- - 15 TRBJ2-1 TRBV6-5 CASSQNRVFYNEQFF TGTGCCAGCAGTCAGAACAGGGTTTTCTACAATGAGCAGTTCTTC
- - 12 TRBJ2-7 TRBV3-1/TRBV3-2 CASSHLSYEQYF TGTGCCAGCAGCCACCTGTCCTACGAGCAGTACTTC
- - 15 TRBJ2-5 TRBV27 CASSLGGLIPETQYF TGTGCCAGCAGTTTGGGAGGTCTCATTCCAGAGACCCAGTACTTC
- - 14 TRBJ2-1 TRBV7-3 CASSLNRLTNEQFF TGTGCCAGCAGCTTAAACCGACTGACGAATGAGCAGTTCTTC
- TRBD2 14 TRBJ2-3 TRBV10-3 CAIKGAGDTDTQYF TGTGCCATCAAAGGCGCGGGGGACACAGATACGCAGTATTTT
- - 17 TRBJ2-1 TRBV7-8 CASSLSAGDPSYNEQFF TGTGCCAGCAGCTTGTCAGCAGGGGATCCCTCCTACAATGAGCAGTTCTTC
- TRBD1 14 TRBJ1-2 TRBV9 CASSVRDRDGGYTF TGTGCCAGCAGCGTAAGGGACAGGGACGGGGGCTACACCTTC
- TRBD1 15 TRBJ2-5 TRBV7-7 CASSLNPGTAQAQYF TGTGCCAGCAGCTTAAACCCCGGGACAGCCCAGGCCCAGTACTTC
- TRBD1 17 TRBJ2-2 TRBV5-1 CASSLAGTGTNTGELFF TGCGCCAGCAGCTTGGCGGGGACAGGTACGAACACCGGGGAGCTGTTTTTT
few TRBD1 13 TRBJ1-2 TRBV29-1 CSVEKGRGTGYTF TGCAGCGTTGAAAAAGGCAGGGGGACTGGCTACACCTTC
- TRBD2 15 TRBJ2-5 TRBV4-1 CASSLRTSGDETQYF TGCGCCAGCAGCCTCAGGACTAGCGGGGATGAGACCCAGTACTTC
- - 15 TRBJ1-2 TRBV18 CASSTGLSTNYGYTF TGTGCCAGCTCAACAGGCCTCAGCACTAACTATGGCTACACCTTC
- - 13 TRBJ2-1 TRBV6-5 CASSYSRVNEQFF TGTGCCAGCAGTTATTCGCGGGTGAATGAGCAGTTCTTC
- - 14 TRBJ1-4 TRBV5-1 CASSMGQGGEKLFF TGCGCCAGCAGTATGGGTCAGGGTGGTGAAAAACTGTTTTTT
- - 15 TRBJ1-2 TRBV28 CASSFAVRANYGYTF TGTGCCAGCAGTTTTGCGGTGAGGGCTAACTATGGCTACACCTTC
- - 13 TRBJ1-6 TRBV12-3/TRBV12-4 CASSLARGSPLHF TGTGCCAGCAGTTTGGCCAGAGGCTCACCCCTCCACTTT
- - 15 TRBJ2-2 TRBV3-1/TRBV3-2 CASSQVPGVTGELFF TGTGCCAGCAGCCAAGTCCCGGGGGTAACCGGGGAGCTGTTTTTT
- - 15 TRBJ2-2 TRBV4-2 CASSQPGDGSGELFF TGTGCCAGCAGCCAGCCGGGGGATGGTTCAGGGGAGCTGTTTTTT
- - 14 TRBJ1-2 TRBV11-2 CASSVVGAMGGYTF TGTGCCAGCAGCGTGGTAGGGGCAATGGGTGGCTACACCTTC
- TRBD1 14 TRBJ2-5 TRBV13 CASSWGQTQETQYF TGTGCCAGCAGCTGGGGACAGACACAAGAGACCCAGTACTTC
- - 15 TRBJ1-4 TRBV18 CASSPPLTGVEKLFF TGTGCCAGCTCACCACCGTTAACAGGCGTTGAAAAACTGTTTTTT
- - 15 TRBJ2-7 TRBV7-8 CASSLDDRISYEQYF TGTGCCAGCAGCTTAGACGACAGAATCTCCTACGAGCAGTACTTC
- - 11 TRBJ1-1 TRBV27 CASRRGTEAFF TGTGCCAGCAGACGGGGGACTGAAGCTTTCTTT
- TRBD2 16 TRBJ2-3 TRBV5-1 CASSANWRETGDTQYF TGCGCCAGCAGCGCCAACTGGCGGGAGACGGGGGATACGCAGTATTTT
- TRBD1 14 TRBJ1-1 TRBV30 CAWRGQGTNTEAFF TGTGCCTGGAGGGGACAGGGGACAAACACTGAAGCTTTCTTT
few - 16 TRBJ1-1 TRBV7-6 CASSLRRGGLNTEAFF TGTGCCAGCAGCTTAAGACGGGGAGGGTTGAACACTGAAGCTTTCTTT
- TRBD1 15 TRBJ1-6 TRBV3-1/TRBV3-2 CASSQAGTGFSPLHF TGTGCCAGCAGCCAAGCTGGGACAGGGTTTTCACCCCTCCACTTT
few - 16 TRBJ1-1 TRBV6-2/TRBV6-3 CASSLIPGYSATEAFF TGTGCCAGCAGTTTGATCCCAGGGTACTCGGCCACTGAAGCTTTCTTT
- TRBD1 15 TRBJ2-7 TRBV6-1 CASSERTGTPYEQYF TGTGCCAGCAGTGAAAGGACAGGGACACCCTACGAGCAGTACTTC
- - 16 TRBJ2-1 TRBV11-2 CASSLAVRGFYNEQFF TGTGCCAGCAGCTTGGCGGTGCGGGGCTTCTACAATGAGCAGTTCTTC
- - 14 TRBJ1-5 TRBV19 CASSSRYSNQPQHF TGTGCCAGTAGTTCCCGGTATAGCAATCAGCCCCAGCATTTT
- - 16 TRBJ2-2 TRBV7-8 CASSLTGPPYAGELFF TGTGCCAGCAGCTTAACAGGCCCTCCTTATGCCGGGGAGCTGTTTTTT
- - 15 TRBJ2-3 TRBV5-1 CASSRDTGDTDTQYF TGCGCCAGCAGCCGGGATACGGGGGACACAGATACGCAGTATTTT
- TRBD1 14 TRBJ2-7 TRBV4-2 CASSPWTGSDEQYF TGTGCCAGCAGCCCATGGACAGGGAGCGACGAGCAGTACTTC